This T cell receptor (beta chain) is from a study of cytomegalovirus exposure and HLA in healthy donors (dated by TCRdb to 2016 to 2017). Looking at the study overall: An earlier analysis of 587 of the donors reported around 280 Gb of sequence data and 117 million unique TCR beta sequences obtained from approximately 180 million T cells. In a later genetic analysis, genome-wide SNP genotypes for about 55% of the roughly 700 donors were used, and that subset was treated as a discovery cohort. Typing coverage differed by locus: A, B, C, DRB1 and DQB1 were typed in roughly 620-630 donors, DQA1 in about 560, DPA1 in 606, and DPB1 in 472. The study combined high-throughput TCR immunosequencing, statistical association of individual TCRs with disease status, and machine learning to predict cytomegalovirus infection status. About 5 DR-DQ haplotypes were handled as single units for association and clustering, since linkage in the cohort was strong. Rather than drawing on any new phenotypic data, the later analysis identified candidate immune exposures from TCR beta sequences and the way those sequences occurred across donors. Of the roughly 430 genotyped donors, roughly 80% fell in the genetic ancestry cluster associated with self-reported Caucasian donors. Along with the roughly 670-subject first cohort, a separate validation cohort of more than 90 different subjects was used. Among around 400 genotyped donors of the cohort, an average of around 240,000 unique TCR beta nucleotide sequences were sequenced per donor, around 18% of them non-productive. Donor age, sex, ethnicity and CMV serostatus were compiled together with the repertoire data. Using immunosequencing, the study profiled T cell repertoires from around 680 subjects and related those repertoires to cytomegalovirus serostatus. All discovery cohort repertoires had been generated on a single sequencing platform. In a later analysis, previously published TCR beta repertoires from 500 to 750 donors were re-analyzed and high-resolution HLA genotyping was added so that TCR occurrence patterns could be studied. The aim of the study was to test whether cataloging public T cell receptors could identify signatures of past pathogen exposure. In an earlier analysis of 500 to 650 of the donors, high-throughput TCR beta sequencing was used to judge whether each TCR beta V gene segment behaved as functional or pseudogenic. Class I and class II HLA loci were covered by the typing at four-digit resolution. Approximately 310 gigabases of sequencing data and around 85 million unique TCR sequences made up an early release that covered approximately 700 HLA-typed donors. Broad study findings and their caveats: In a later analysis, HLA-associated TCR beta chains showed more clonal expansion and lower generation probabilities than non-associated chains that were equally common. The authors suggested that the approach could potentially be extended to other disease states and immunological phenotypes. Presence/absence analyses assumed roughly uniform sequencing depth across donors, an assumption that may not hold. This cohort had only TCR beta chains sequenced, and the lack of alpha or paired-chain data limited which features could be detected. While some public TCRs were present in many individuals, most TCR sequences turned up only very rarely across donors. Correlated functional status among segregating V segments might reflect linkage disequilibrium, but an unknown experimental factor could not be ruled out. A later analysis found that most CMV-associated TCR beta chains appeared HLA-restricted, with HLA associations seemingly driven largely by CMV exposure. At a false discovery rate of 0.05, a later analysis linked roughly 17,000 TCR beta sequences to specific HLA alleles. Broadly in line with IMGT annotations, most TCR beta V segments showed up in productive rearrangements about 90% or about 30% of the time in an earlier analysis of approximately 640 of the donors. According to a later analysis, TCR association rates differed among HLA loci, with DRB1 alleles showing the most associated TCRs and HLA-C alleles showing the fewest. A cluster of highly shared sequence variants was judged likely to represent a technical artifact of the sequencing pipeline. In a later genetic analysis, fewer N-insertions in productive TCRs were reported among donors in an Asian-associated ancestry cluster than the approximately 710-donor mean. Because some donors lacked HLA typing at each locus, the association tests relied only on the typed subset. Three of the identified cytomegalovirus-associated TCR beta chains were confirmed in vitro to be specific for cytomegalovirus antigens. V-gene and J-gene trimming of TCR beta chains was associated with a missense DCLRE1C variant in a later genetic analysis, and the association was replicated in an independent cohort. A later analysis reported that several top co-occurrence clusters appeared linked to parvovirus B19, influenza, CMV and Epstein-Barr virus. A further reported finding was that TCR beta sequences accurately predicted the HLA-A and HLA-B alleles for most subjects in the first cohort. For the cohort, immune exposure information was limited to CMV serostatus. When HLA alleles, especially DR and DQ, strongly co-occurred, attributing TCR associations to individual alleles was difficult. A total of fewer than 200 TCR beta chains were listed by the study as associated with cytomegalovirus. The earlier analysis of approximately 540 of the donors excluded roughly 17 rarely observed V segments, including chromosome 9 orphons, because counts were too low. In both the original and validation cohorts, the classifier was reported to diagnose cytomegalovirus status with high specificity and sensitivity.

The cohort consisted of some 670 healthy bone marrow donors. Cohort members were all nominally healthy when sampled, although unrecorded immune exposures were likely present. The donor tested CMV seronegative and was one of the 352 seronegative cohort members. A peripheral blood sample was provided by each donor, and peripheral blood mononuclear cells were used for TCR beta sequencing. The Qiagen DNeasy Blood Extraction Kit was used to extract genomic DNA from the blood cell samples. As concerns this clone: Its antigen has not been determined.

Library generation was performed with the immunoSEQ multiplex PCR assay. A mixture of 60 forward primers for TCR Vbeta segments and 13 reverse primers for TCR Jbeta segments was used in the multiplex PCR. Amplification of the CDR3 region of rearranged TCR beta genes was performed with a multiplex PCR assay on genomic DNA. The amplified TCR beta libraries were sequenced on the Illumina HiSeq System as 87-base-pair reads. In the authors' own workflow: In a later analysis, 77 million or so unique TCR beta chains were counted across the roughly 700 repertoires, and roughly 11 million of these chains were shared by at least two donors. Raw reads were error-corrected and collapsed into unique sequences by a nearest-neighbor algorithm in which closely related sequences were merged to remove PCR and sequencing errors. V, D and J gene segments were assigned by aligning CDR3 sequences to IMGT reference sequences. For a sequence to be retained, a match of at least six nucleotides was required to both a V gene segment and a J gene segment. A rearrangement counted as productive if the CDR3 had no stop codons and remained in frame with V and J, and every other rearrangement counted as non-productive. Following IMGT convention, CDR3 was defined as the stretch from the second conserved V-encoded cysteine to the conserved J-encoded phenylalanine. Sequences without an unambiguous match to a single V gene segment were excluded from the earlier analysis of 500 to 700 of the donors. An earlier analysis of just under 600 of the donors called V segments functional above 56.7% productive rearrangements and segregating when the between-donor standard deviation exceeded 5%. To diagnose cytomegalovirus status from the catalog of TCR beta chain sequences, a statistical classification framework was built. A later analysis assigned V and J genes by comparing TCR nucleotide sequences with IMGT/GENE-DB human TR gene sequences. A later analysis assigned CDR3 sequences and most-parsimonious VDJ recombination scenarios with the TCRdist pipeline. In a later analysis, each TCR beta chain was defined by its CDR3 amino acid sequence together with its V-gene family, and reads without a unique V-gene family were excluded. In a later analysis, approximately 640 highly shared, low-generation-probability nucleotide sequences were removed to address suspected cross-contamination and a sequencing artifact. For each public chain, a later analysis derived a clonal expansion index from normalized ranks of inferred template counts within each repertoire. In a later analysis, generation probabilities were computed using a VDJ recombination model fitted to out-of-frame rearrangements, and the results were checked against IGoR. In a later analysis, TCR-TCR, TCR-HLA and TCR-CMV co-occurrence was scored with hypergeometric tests, and a repertoire-size bias correction was applied to TCR pairs. In a later analysis, false discovery rates were estimated by permuting HLA or CMV assignments 20 times. In a later analysis, co-occurring TCRs were grouped with DBSCAN, and TCRdist sequence similarity was added when clustering was performed within HLA-allele-positive subsets. Co-occurrence clustering excluded repertoires with fewer than 30,000 or more than 120,000 public chains, plus five with anomalous nucleotide sharing. Sourced from immuneACCESS, this table was stored by TCRdb with only in-frame sequences that have V and J called. A share of the clones is absent; for the studies checked, an unresolved V gene accounts for under half, and the remainder has no known explanation. D and trimming were read from the DNA, whereas the V and J calls and clone size are those reported in that table. This sample's clone table shows about 160,000 clones. Clones ranked in the top ten supply approximately 2.3% of the sample.

The TCR originated in a young man in good health and CMV-seronegative. The sample comprised PBMCs.

The CDR3 protein sequence reads: CASSPGPEGTEAFF. DNA sequence: TGTGCCAGCAGTCCGGGACCGGAGGGCACTGAAGCTTTCTTT. This chain joins TRBV27 to TRBJ1-1; perhaps TRBD1 is the D gene, with 5 bases matching. From its cysteine to its phenylalanine, the CDR3 spans 14 amino acids. The entry retains the CDR3 DNA only, 42 bases that are in frame from base 1. CDR1 and CDR2, per the germline V gene (reference sequence), are MNHEY and SMNVEV. V is reduced by 5 bases and J by 4 bases, leaving a spacing of 14 bases between them.